This T cell receptor beta chain stems from a study of T cell responses to AZD1222 COVID-19 vaccine. The germline V and J ends were trimmed by 5 bases and 0 bases, with 17 bases remaining between them. The CDR3 consists of 16 residues. Germline lookup yields CDR1 SGHTA and CDR2 FQGNSA. The repertoire was sequenced with immunoSEQ multiplex PCR; TCRdb's copy has only in-frame clones and lacks some. The profile shows 150,000 to 160,000 clones, approximately 90% of them singletons. The sample consisted of peripheral blood, taken on day 0 of AZD1222 vaccination. The sequence came from an adult in good health. J is TRBJ2-7 and V is TRBV7-2; possibly TRBD1 or TRBD2 for D (5 bases each). The CDR3 protein is CASSLQGDLLSYEQYF. The CDR3 nucleotides are TGTGCCAGCAGCCTTCAAGGGGACCTCCTCTCCTACGAGCAGTACTTC. Variable domain in full (rest from reference TRBV7-2 and TRBJ2-7): GAGVSQSPSNKVTEKGKDVELRCDPISGHTALYWYRQSLGQGLEFLIYFQGNSAPDKSGLPSDRFSAERTGGSVSTLTIQRTQQEDSAVYLCASSLQGDLLSYEQYFGPGTRLTVT.